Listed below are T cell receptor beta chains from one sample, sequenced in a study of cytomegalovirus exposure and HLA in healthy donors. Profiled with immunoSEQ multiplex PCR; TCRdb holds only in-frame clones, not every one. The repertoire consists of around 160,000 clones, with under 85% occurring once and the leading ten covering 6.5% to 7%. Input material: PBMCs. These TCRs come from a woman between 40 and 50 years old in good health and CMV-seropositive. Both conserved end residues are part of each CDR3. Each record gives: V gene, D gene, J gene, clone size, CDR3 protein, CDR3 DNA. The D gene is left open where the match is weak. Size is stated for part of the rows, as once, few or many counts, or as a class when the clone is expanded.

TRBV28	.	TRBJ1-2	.	CASSRMSPGYGYTF	TGTGCCAGCAGCCGCATGAGCCCTGGTTATGGCTACACCTTC
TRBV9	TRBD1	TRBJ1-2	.	CASSVDWQGVYGYTF	TGTGCCAGCAGCGTAGATTGGCAGGGGGTCTATGGCTACACCTTC
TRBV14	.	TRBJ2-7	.	CASSPAYEQYF	TGTGCCAGCAGCCCCGCCTACGAGCAGTACTTC
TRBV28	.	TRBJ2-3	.	CASGPRDRSTDTQYF	TGTGCCAGCGGGCCGCGGGACCGAAGCACAGATACGCAGTATTTT
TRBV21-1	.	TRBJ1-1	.	CASSKPGGPNPKNTEAFF	TGTGCCAGCAGCAAACCTGGAGGCCCAAACCCAAAGAACACTGAAGCTTTCTTT
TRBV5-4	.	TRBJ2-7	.	CASSLESGGDSYEQYF	TGTGCCAGCAGCTTGGAGTCGGGGGGCGACTCCTACGAGCAGTACTTC
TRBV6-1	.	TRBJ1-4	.	CASSVTGKSNEKLFF	TGTGCCAGCAGTGTAACCGGGAAAAGTAATGAAAAACTGTTTTTT
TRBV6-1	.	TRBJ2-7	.	CASRETGHLSYEQYF	TGTGCCAGCAGGGAGACAGGCCACCTCTCCTACGAGCAGTACTTC
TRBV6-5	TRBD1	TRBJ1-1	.	CASSYSGQGRTEAFF	TGTGCCAGCAGTTACTCGGGACAGGGTAGGACTGAAGCTTTCTTT
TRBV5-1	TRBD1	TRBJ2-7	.	CASSLGGQGRYEQYF	TGCGCCAGCAGCTTGGGGGGACAGGGGCGCTACGAGCAGTACTTC
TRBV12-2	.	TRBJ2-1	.	CASRDFPGLARDNEQFF	TGTGCAAGTCGTGATTTCCCGGGACTAGCGAGAGACAATGAGCAGTTCTTC
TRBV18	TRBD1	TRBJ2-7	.	CASSPPGTVLYEQYF	TGTGCCAGCTCACCACCCGGGACAGTCCTCTACGAGCAGTACTTC
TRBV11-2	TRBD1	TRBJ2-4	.	CASSFQQGTAKNIQYF	TGTGCCAGCAGCTTCCAACAGGGGACAGCCAAAAACATTCAGTACTTC
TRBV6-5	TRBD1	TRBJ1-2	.	CASSYFTGGKGYTF	TGTGCCAGCAGTTATTTCACAGGGGGCAAGGGCTACACCTTC
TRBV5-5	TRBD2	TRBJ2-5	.	CASSLDPGGQETQYF	TGTGCCAGCAGCTTGGATCCGGGGGGCCAAGAGACCCAGTACTTC
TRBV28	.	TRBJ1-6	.	CASSSGRANSPLHF	TGTGCCAGCAGTTCGGGCAGGGCTAATTCACCCCTCCACTTT
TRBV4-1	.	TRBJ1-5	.	CASSGGLNQPQHF	TGCGCCAGCAGCGGGGGCCTCAATCAGCCCCAGCATTTT
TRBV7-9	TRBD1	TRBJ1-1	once	CSSRSGTGGTNTEAFF	TGTTCCAGCAGATCCGGGACAGGGGGGACCAACACTGAAGCTTTCTTT
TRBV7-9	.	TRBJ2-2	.	CASSFPLQGPTGELFF	TGTGCCAGCAGCTTTCCCCTACAGGGCCCCACCGGGGAGCTGTTTTTT
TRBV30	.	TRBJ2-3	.	CAWSVDRSDTQYF	TGTGCCTGGAGTGTCGATAGATCGGATACGCAGTATTTT
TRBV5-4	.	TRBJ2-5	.	CASSSTPGLQETQYF	TGTGCCAGCAGCTCGACCCCCGGACTCCAAGAGACCCAGTACTTC
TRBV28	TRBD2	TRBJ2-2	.	CASSLGGGAGGELFF	TGTGCCAGCAGTTTAGGCGGGGGGGCCGGCGGGGAGCTGTTTTTT
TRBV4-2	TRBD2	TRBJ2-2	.	CASSLAVTNTGELFF	TGTGCCAGCAGTCTAGCGGTTACGAACACCGGGGAGCTGTTTTTT
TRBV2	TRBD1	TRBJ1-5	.	CASSQGAGGQPQHF	TGTGCCAGCAGCCAGGGGGCTGGGGGTCAGCCCCAGCATTTT
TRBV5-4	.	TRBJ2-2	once	CASSLDLVGAGELFF	TGTGCCAGCAGCTTGGATCTTGTGGGCGCCGGGGAGCTGTTTTTT
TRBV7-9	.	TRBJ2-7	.	CASSPASGQYF	TGTGCCAGCAGCCCGGCTTCGGGGCAGTACTTC
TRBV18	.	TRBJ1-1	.	CASSPRVAGRNTEAFF	TGTGCCAGCTCACCACGGGTCGCAGGAAGGAACACTGAAGCTTTCTTT
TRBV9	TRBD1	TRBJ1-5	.	CASSQGTGLSNQPQHF	TGTGCCAGCAGCCAAGGGACAGGACTTAGCAATCAGCCCCAGCATTTT
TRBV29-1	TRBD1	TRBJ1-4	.	CSVAQGFSEKLFF	TGCAGCGTCGCACAGGGGTTCTCGGAAAAACTGTTTTTT
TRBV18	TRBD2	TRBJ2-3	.	CASSTGLAGATDTQYF	TGTGCCAGCTCGACCGGACTAGCGGGGGCCACAGATACGCAGTATTTT
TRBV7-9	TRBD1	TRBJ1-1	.	CTSSPQGMDTEAFF	TGTACCAGCAGCCCACAGGGGATGGACACTGAAGCTTTCTTT
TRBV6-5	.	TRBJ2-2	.	CASRDGTNTGELFF	TGTGCCAGCAGAGACGGGACTAACACCGGGGAGCTGTTTTTT
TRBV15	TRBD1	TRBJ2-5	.	CATSGTQGGGETQYF	TGTGCCACCAGCGGAACACAGGGGGGCGGAGAGACCCAGTACTTC
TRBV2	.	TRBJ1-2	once	CASSDSNYGYTF	TGTGCCAGCAGTGATAGTAACTATGGCTACACCTTC
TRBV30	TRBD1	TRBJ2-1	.	CAWSLTGANLYNEQFF	TGTGCCTGGAGTTTGACAGGGGCTAACCTTTACAATGAGCAGTTCTTC
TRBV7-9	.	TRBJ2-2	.	CSSSLINTGELFF	TGTTCCAGCAGCTTAATAAACACCGGGGAGCTGTTTTTT
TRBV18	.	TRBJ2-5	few	CASSGGSETQYF	TGTGCCAGCTCAGGAGGCAGTGAGACCCAGTACTTC
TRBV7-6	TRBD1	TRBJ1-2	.	CASSLGQGAYGYTF	TGTGCCAGCAGCTTAGGACAGGGGGCCTATGGCTACACCTTC
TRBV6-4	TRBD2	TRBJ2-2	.	CASTRTSGTGELFF	TGTGCCAGCACTCGGACTAGCGGGACCGGGGAGCTGTTTTTT
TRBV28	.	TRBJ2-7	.	CASTDRRSSYEQYF	TGTGCCAGCACGGATCGTAGGAGCTCCTACGAGCAGTACTTC
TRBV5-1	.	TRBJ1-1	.	CASSLGQGGNTEAFF	TGCGCCAGCAGCTTGGGGCAAGGGGGGAACACTGAAGCTTTCTTT
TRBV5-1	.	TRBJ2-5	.	CASSLGLAPGETQYF	TGCGCCAGCAGCTTGGGCCTAGCGCCTGGGGAGACCCAGTACTTC
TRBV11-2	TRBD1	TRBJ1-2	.	CASSLDLQGVIYGYTF	TGTGCCAGCAGCTTAGATCTCCAGGGGGTGATCTATGGCTACACCTTC
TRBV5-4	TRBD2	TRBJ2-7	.	CASSLAGGNYEQYF	TGTGCCAGCAGCCTAGCGGGGGGAAACTACGAGCAGTACTTC